The source of this TCR beta chain is a study of cytomegalovirus exposure and HLA in healthy donors. Findings and caveats of the study: Across donors, presence/absence analyses took sequencing depth to be roughly uniform. TCR beta V segments were, for the most part, productive about 87% or about 30% of the time in an earlier analysis.

The PCR made use of 60 Vbeta and 13 Jbeta primers. Produced via immunoSEQ multiplex PCR; TCRdb's table is partial and in-frame only. The sample carries approximately 100,000 clones, around 10% recorded once. Trimming pared 4 bases from V and 2 bases from J, leaving 7 bases between. Germline V gene lookup returns CDR1 LGHNA and CDR2 YNFKEQ. The CDR3 consists of 13 residues. This clone has just a few counts. The antigen is unknown. The clonotype was recovered from a man aged 35 to 55 in good health and CMV-seropositive. Sequencing was carried out using PBMCs. The rearrangement joins TRBV4-2 to TRBJ2-3; no firm D call. CDR3 nucleotides: TGTGCCAGCAGCCTTAGAGACACAGATACGCAGTATTTT. Protein product: CASSLRDTDTQYF.